A single sample gave rise to the 11 T cell receptor beta chains below, sequenced in a study of cytomegalovirus exposure and HLA in healthy donors. PCR involved 60 Vbeta and 13 Jbeta primers. Here immunoSEQ multiplex PCR was the method, and the copy in TCRdb shows in-frame clones only, minus some. The data contain some 190,000 clones, around 76% of them singletons. The specimen was PBMCs. The source of these receptors is a woman in her 30s in good health and CMV-seropositive.

V and J are TRBV29-1 and TRBJ2-7; TRBD2 might be the D (6 bases). Germline loops: CDR1 SQVTM, CDR2 ANQGSEA. CDR3 size: 13 residues. V lost 3 bases and J lost 3, with 12 bases in between. CDR3 bases: TGCAGCGTTGAGGCGGGGTTGGGCTACGAGCAGTACTTC. Translating gives CSVEAGLGYEQYF.

This clone was observed a handful of times. This chain joins TRBV7-2 and TRBJ2-1, with 11 positions matching TRBD2. This CDR3 is 14 amino acids long. Germline loops: CDR1 SGHTA, CDR2 FQGNSA. The trim removed 11 bases at V and 8 bases at J, leaving 11 bases unmatched. CDR3 sequence reads: CAVGFSGGADEQFF. CDR3 coding DNA: TGTGCCGTAGGCTTTAGCGGGGGGGCCGATGAGCAGTTCTTC.

This clone showed up just a few times. This chain links TRBV4-3 with TRBJ2-3, with 8 bases identical to TRBD2. CDR1 and CDR2 (germline): LGHNA, YSLEER. J was trimmed by 6 bases and V by 3 bases; bases with no gene match: 5. CDR3 length: 14 residues. In DNA, the CDR3 is TGCGCCAGCAGCCAGAGCGGGAGAGCGGATACGCAGTATTTT. Amino acids: CASSQSGRADTQYF.

This clone turned up a few times. This chain links TRBV5-1 with TRBJ1-2; unclear D gene. Germline V CDR1 and CDR2: SGHRS, YFSETQ. This CDR3 is built from 14 residues. The ends were cut back, 4 bases at V and 4 bases at J, with 14 bases in the middle. CDR3 bases: TGCGCCAGCAGCGGGGAGCACTCAGGCTATGGCTACACCTTC. Encoded protein: CASSGEHSGYGYTF. Full variable domain (outside the CDR3, taken from reference TRBV5-1 and TRBJ1-2): KAGVTQTPRYLIKTRGQQVTLSCSPISGHRSVSWYQQTPGQGLQFLFEYFSETQRNKGNFPGRFSGRQFSNSRSEMNVSTLELGDSALYLCASSGEHSGYGYTFGSGTRLTVV.

The chain joins TRBV6-6 to TRBJ2-5; 13 bases align to TRBD2. CDR1 and CDR2 from the germline V gene are MNHNY and SVGAGI (reference sequence). The V gene end was trimmed by 4 bases and the J gene end by 5 bases; junction bases not matched to a gene: 7. This CDR3 has 16 amino acids. The CDR3 bases are TGTGCCAGCAGTTCCAGGGGGACTAGCGGGATGGAGACCCAGTACTTC. Translated, it gives CASSSRGTSGMETQYF.

This clone was detected only once. The junction shows a germline mismatch at one end, possibly a read error. This specimen includes other DNA sequences encoding the same CDR3. V and J are TRBV5-6 and TRBJ1-2; D not resolved. Germline values: CDR1 SGHDT, CDR2 YYEEEE. The CDR3 length is 12 residues. In nucleotides, the CDR3 is TGCGCCAGCAGCCCCGGGAACTATGGCTACACCTTC. Translating gives CASSPGNYGYTF.

This clone was detected once. The chain has TRBV9 and TRBJ1-1; D might be TRBD1 (5 bases). V gave up 3 bases and J gave up 3 bases, with 9 bases separating them. Germline V gives CDR1 SGDLS, CDR2 YYNGEE. The CDR3 sequence is 13 residues long. The CDR3 is CASSGGTYTEAFF. As DNA, the CDR3 is TGTGCCAGCAGCGGCGGGACCTACACTGAAGCTTTCTTT.

The V call is TRBV28, the J call TRBJ1-3, with 7 bases aligning to TRBD1. Germline CDR1 MDHEN, CDR2 SYDVKM. There are 17 residues in the CDR3. Germline trimming cut 2 bases from V and 0 bases from J; bases unmatched to any gene: 7. The CDR3 reads CASSLPHDRASGNTIYF. DNA of the CDR3: TGTGCCAGCAGTTTACCTCATGACAGGGCCTCTGGAAACACCATATATTTT.

This chain links TRBV6-6 with TRBJ2-7; 8 bases match TRBD2. Germline lookup yields CDR1 MNHNY and CDR2 SVGAGI (reference sequence). Trimming at V came to 8 bases and at J to 7 bases, leaving 1 base not matched to a gene. This CDR3 region has 10 residues. CDR3 amino acids: CASRGGEQYF. The CDR3 DNA sequence: TGTGCCAGCCGGGGGGGAGAGCAGTACTTC.

The chain couples TRBV30 to TRBJ2-5; D possibly corresponds to TRBD2 (5 bases). The ends were cut back, 0 bases at V and 5 bases at J, with 10 bases in the middle. The germline CDR1 and CDR2 sequences are GTSNPN and SVGIG (reference sequence). This CDR3 comprises 13 residues. The CDR3 region is CAWSVRVAETQYF. CDR3 DNA sequence: TGTGCCTGGAGTGTACGGGTAGCGGAGACCCAGTACTTC.

The chain employs TRBV6-1 and TRBJ1-5; TRBD1 matches at 8 bases. CDR3 size: 14 residues. V shed 6 bases and J 6 bases; nucleotides not matched to a gene: 7. Germline V lookup: CDR1 MNHNS, CDR2 SASEGT. The CDR3 region is CASSRRGQGQPQHF. The CDR3 nucleotides are TGTGCCAGCAGCCGCAGGGGGCAGGGTCAGCCCCAGCATTTT.